These 11 T cell receptor beta chains were sequenced from one sample in a study of blood T cell repertoires in COVID-19 (dated by TCRdb to 2019 to 2021). Libraries were built with the immunoSEQ multiplex PCR assay. TCRdb mirrors the immuneACCESS table, restricted to in-frame sequences. Some clones are absent from its copies; in checked studies, under half trace to an unresolved V gene, and the reason for the others is unknown. In this sample the table shows a few hundred thousand clones, roughly 90% of which occur a single time. The ten biggest clones cover roughly a tenth of the sample. Source material: PBMCs or T cells enriched from blood (not recorded which). The receptors derive from a woman aged 30 to 39 who had recovered from COVID-19.

The chain recombines TRBV20-1 with TRBJ1-1; no clear D. Trimming pared 5 bases from V and 7 bases from J, leaving 5 bases between. Germline CDR1 reads DFQATT; CDR2 reads SNEGSKA (reference sequence). CDR3 length: 9 residues. Here the CDR3 reads CSAGHEAFF. In DNA, the CDR3 is TGCAGTGCTGGGCATGAAGCTTTCTTT.

This rearrangement joins TRBV10-2 to TRBJ2-5; TRBD2 matches 10 bases. Germline CDR1 and CDR2: WSHSY and SAAADI. There are 14 residues in the CDR3. The ends lost 4 bases at V and 3 bases at J; junction bases unmatched: 2. This chain's CDR3 is CASSVLAGEETQYF. The CDR3 DNA follows: TGCGCCAGCAGTGTCCTAGCGGGAGAAGAGACCCAGTACTTC.

This chain connects TRBV10-3 to TRBJ2-1, with D perhaps TRBD2 (6 bases). Germline V gives CDR1 ENHRY, CDR2 SYGVKD. This CDR3 comprises 16 residues. V shed 11 bases and J shed 4 bases, with 24 bases lying between them. CDR3 DNA: TGTGCCTCCCAAGGAAGTAGCGGATCTGGATACAATGAGCAGTTCTTC. The encoded protein is CASQGSSGSGYNEQFF.

V usage is TRBV7-8 and J usage is TRBJ1-1, with D uncertain. Trimming shortened V by 2 bases and J by 5 bases, and 18 bases separated the two germline ends. The CDR3 runs 16 residues. Germline assignment: CDR1 SGHVS and CDR2 FQNEAQ. DNA for the CDR3: TGTGCCAGCAGCTTACCTACCGGGATAACGGGGACTGAAGCTTTCTTT. Encoded protein: CASSLPTGITGTEAFF.

This chain joins TRBV10-3 and TRBJ2-2, with 12 bases identical to TRBD2. CDR3 length: 16 amino acids. CDR1 is ENHRY, CDR2 SYGVKD, per germline. Unmatched junction bases numbered 5, after V lost 6 bases and J lost 3 bases. The DNA of the CDR3 is TGTGCCATCAGCGTTCGACTAGCGGGAGACACCGGGGAGCTGTTTTTT. This gives the protein CAISVRLAGDTGELFF.

V usage is TRBV5-1 and J usage is TRBJ2-5; TRBD2 agrees at 7 bases. The V segment lost 4 bases and the J segment 6 bases; nucleotides outside the gene matches: 6. CDR1 and CDR2 (germline): SGHRS, YFSETQ. The CDR3 loop spans 13 amino acids. CDR3 sequence: CASSPSSGQTQYF. CDR3 bases: TGCGCCAGCAGCCCCTCTAGCGGACAGACCCAGTACTTC.

V and J are TRBV6-5 and TRBJ1-5, with 8 bases identical to TRBD1. The CDR3 loop spans 14 amino acids. V was pared by 7 bases and J by 5 bases, with 7 bases of the junction left unmatched. Germline CDR1 MNHEY, CDR2 SVGAGI. CDR3 protein: CASISQGADQPQHF. In nucleotides, the CDR3 is TGTGCCAGCATCTCGCAGGGGGCAGATCAGCCCCAGCATTTT.

This clone appeared once. The chain combines TRBV10-1 with TRBJ1-6, with D uncertain. The V end was cut by 4 bases, the J end by 8 bases, with 9 bases between. There are 13 residues in the CDR3. Germline lookup yields CDR1 WNHNN and CDR2 SYGVQD (reference sequence). In nucleotides, the CDR3 is TGCGCCAGCAGTGGTGGGAGAGATTCACCCCTCCACTTT. It encodes CASSGGRDSPLHF.

The chain joins TRBV7-9 to TRBJ2-3; D is perhaps TRBD1 (8 bases). This CDR3 is built from 14 residues. Deletions cut 7 bases from V and 3 bases from J, with 14 bases between. The germline CDR1 and CDR2 sequences are SEHNR and FQNEAQ (reference sequence). The CDR3 here is CASTYRGGTDTQYF. CDR3 DNA sequence: TGTGCCAGCACCTACAGGGGGGGAACAGATACGCAGTATTTT. The variable domain in full, with the rest retrieved from reference TRBV7-9 and TRBJ2-3, is DTGVSQNPRHKITKRGQNVTFRCDPISEHNRLYWYRQTLGQGPEFLTYFQNEAQLEKSRLLSDRFSAERPKGSFSTLEIQRTEQGDSAMYLCASTYRGGTDTQYFGPGTRLTVL.

The chain carries TRBV2 and TRBJ1-1, with D tentatively TRBD1 (5 bases). Germline V lookup: CDR1 SNHLY, CDR2 FYNNEI. The V end was cut by 9 bases, the J end by 1 base, with 9 bases between. The CDR3 is 12 amino acids. The CDR3: CASTGQNTEAFF. DNA of the CDR3: TGTGCCAGTACAGGACAGAACACTGAAGCTTTCTTT.

The chain has TRBV28 and TRBJ2-7; D is perhaps TRBD2 (5 bases). Germline lookup yields CDR1 MDHEN and CDR2 SYDVKM. The V and J ends lost 9 bases and 2 bases respectively, with 14 bases between them. This CDR3 contains 13 residues. CDR3 in DNA: TGTGCCAGTGGGGAGACGGTCCCCTACGAGCAGTACTTC. Amino acid sequence: CASGETVPYEQYF. Supplemented by reference TRBV28 and TRBJ2-7, the full variable domain reads DVKVTQSSRYLVKRTGEKVFLECVQDMDHENMFWYRQDPGLGLRLIYFSYDVKMKEKGDIPEGYSVSREKKERFSLILESASTNQTSMYLCASGETVPYEQYFGPGTRLTVT.